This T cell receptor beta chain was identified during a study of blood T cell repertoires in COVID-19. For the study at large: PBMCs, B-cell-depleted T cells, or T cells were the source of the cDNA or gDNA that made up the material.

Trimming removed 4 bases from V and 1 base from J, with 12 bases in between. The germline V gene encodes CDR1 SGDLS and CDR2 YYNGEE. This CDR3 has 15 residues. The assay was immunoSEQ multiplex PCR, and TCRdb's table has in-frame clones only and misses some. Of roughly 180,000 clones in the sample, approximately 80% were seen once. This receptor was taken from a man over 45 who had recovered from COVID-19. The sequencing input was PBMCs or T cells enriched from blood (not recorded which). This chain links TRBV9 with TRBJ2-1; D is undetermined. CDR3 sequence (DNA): TGTGCCAGCAGCCCCGCAGTATTATCCTACAATGAGCAGTTCTTC. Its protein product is CASSPAVLSYNEQFF.